This T cell receptor beta chain was identified during a study of blood T cell repertoires in COVID-19. Study as a whole: Whether acute or convalescent, the COVID-19 samples came from the United States, Italy and Spain. T cells, B-cell-depleted T cells, or PBMCs supplied cDNA or gDNA.

Original analysis: Researchers report that nucleated cell counts were estimated from reference gene primer amplification. Clones were read by immunoSEQ multiplex PCR, and TCRdb kept only the in-frame ones, dropping some. V, J and clone size were drawn from that table, and D and trimming were deduced from the DNA. The sample shows a few hundred thousand clones, approximately 80% of them seen only once. The V end was cut by 7 bases, the J end by 3 bases, with 12 bases between. Germline lookup yields CDR1 SQVTM and CDR2 ANQGSEA. This CDR3 is built from 12 residues. Sequencing was performed on peripheral blood. The receptor comes from a woman aged 45-65 years with acute or convalescent COVID-19. This sequence joins TRBV29-1 and TRBJ1-1; D remains ambiguous. The DNA for the CDR3 is TGCAGCGGGGGAGTGCGGGACACTGAAGCTTTCTTT. Its protein is CSGGVRDTEAFF.